This TCR beta chain was identified in a study of Ad26.COV2.S vaccination and SARS-CoV-2 variants (dated by TCRdb to the early 2020s). Regarding the complete study: Sequencing of the TCRbeta repertoire served to evaluate the specificity and breadth of SARS-CoV-2-reactive T cell receptors following Ad26.COV2.S vaccination. A total of around 32 samples were included in the TCR-sequenced set, comprising around 19 Ad26.COV2.S vaccine recipients, 5 placebo recipients and 8 SARS-CoV-2 convalescent individuals. Study-wide findings and limitations: After vaccination, spike-specific CD8+ and CD4+ T cell responses were reported to show substantial breadth. Spike-specific TCR breadth was higher in Ad26.COV2.S recipients than in placebo recipients (P = 0.0014). It was noted by the authors that total T cell responses may have been underestimated by the TCR breadth and depth analyses. Comparable non-spike TCR breadth was observed between vaccine and placebo recipients, consistent with only spike being contained in the vaccine.

TCRbeta CDR3 regions were sequenced with the immunoSEQ Assay. After extraction, genomic DNA underwent amplification by bias-controlled multiplex PCR, followed by high-throughput sequencing. For the original study's pipeline: To quantify the absolute abundance of every unique TCRbeta CDR3 region, sequences were collapsed and filtered. Usable DNA was measured by amplifying reference genes present in all nucleated cells, and TCRbeta template counts were normalized to that usable DNA to estimate T cell fraction. Repertoire TCRs were annotated as SARS-CoV-2-specific by exact matching of V gene, CDR3 amino acid sequence and J gene to a known reactive TCR set. MIRA supplied the reference SARS-CoV-2 TCR set, which was filtered for enrichment in COVID-19-positive ImmuneCODE repertoires so that public or cross-reactive TCRs were removed. Drawing on the MIRA antigens, annotated TCRs were analysed further at the level of specific ORF or position within ORF. Depth was the summed frequency of annotated unique rearrangements, while breadth was defined as annotated unique rearrangements over total unique productive rearrangements. Two-sided Wilcoxon rank-sum tests were used to compare TCR breadth between groups. Imported from immuneACCESS, the table was reduced by TCRdb to in-frame sequences with V and J called. These copies leave out some clones; in studies compared against another copy, an unresolved V gene accounts for under half, and the cause of the remainder is not known. That table supplies the V and J calls and clone size; D and trimming were determined from the DNA. For this sample the table gives approximately 340,000 clones, of which 92% were detected only once. The ten biggest clones cover under 5% of the sample.

In the germline V gene, CDR1 corresponds to MNHNS and CDR2 to SASEGT. Including cysteine and phenylalanine, the CDR3 has 17 amino acids. Only the CDR3 portion is preserved as DNA: 51 bases, with reading frame beginning at the first base. V is reduced by 1 base and J by 4 bases, leaving a spacing of 19 bases between them. This specimen's time point label, interpreted: individuals recovered from natural SARS-CoV-2 infection. With regard to this clone: Which antigen it targets is not known. Base-call qualities are not available, and no considerably larger clone is one nucleotide away.

The sample consisted of peripheral blood, taken after recovery from COVID-19. The TCR originated in a human donor who had recovered from COVID-19. Recombination connected TRBV6-1 to TRBJ1-2; the best D guess is TRBD1, with 6 bases matching. CDR3 reads: CASSEGAVWGHGYGYTF. The DNA sequence is given as TGTGCCAGCAGTGAAGGGGCTGTTTGGGGGCATGGCTATGGCTACACCTTC.